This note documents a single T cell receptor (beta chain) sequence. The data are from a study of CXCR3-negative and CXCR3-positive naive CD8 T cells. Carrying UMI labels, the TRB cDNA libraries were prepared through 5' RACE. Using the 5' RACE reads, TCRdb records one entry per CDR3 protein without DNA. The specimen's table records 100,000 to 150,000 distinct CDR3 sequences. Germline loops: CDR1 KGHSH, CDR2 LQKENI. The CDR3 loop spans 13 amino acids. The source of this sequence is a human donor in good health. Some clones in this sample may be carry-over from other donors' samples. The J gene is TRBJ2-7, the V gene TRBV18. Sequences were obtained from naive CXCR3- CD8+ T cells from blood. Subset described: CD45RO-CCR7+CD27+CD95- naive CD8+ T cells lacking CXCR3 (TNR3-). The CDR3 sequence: CASSPTDGYEQYF.